The 18 T cell receptor beta chains in this list originate from one sample, sequenced in a study of blood T cell repertoires in COVID-19. Libraries were prepared by immunoSEQ multiplex PCR; TCRdb keeps only in-frame clonotypes and omits some of them. Among about 270,000 clones listed, around 86% were seen once. The specimen sequenced was PBMCs or T cells enriched from blood (not recorded which). These TCRs come from a man aged 18-30 years who had recovered from COVID-19.

This clone was seen once. V gene TRBV24-1 combines with J gene TRBJ2-2, with a weak D call TRBD1 (6 bases). The germline V gene encodes CDR1 KGHDR and CDR2 SFDVKD. V was clipped by 3 bases and J by 4 bases, with 11 bases between them. This CDR3 has 15 residues. CDR3 in amino acids: CATSDPQGTTGELFF. The DNA for the CDR3 is TGTGCCACCAGTGATCCACAGGGTACCACCGGGGAGCTGTTTTTT.

V is TRBV7-9 and J is TRBJ2-1; 7 bases map to TRBD2. Germline V gene lookup returns CDR1 SEHNR and CDR2 FQNEAQ (reference sequence). With 6 bases clipped from V and 5 bases from J, the junction kept 10 bases outside the gene matches. This CDR3 has 15 residues. DNA for the CDR3: TGTGCCAGCAGGCCGAATGCCGGGACTAACAATGAGCAGTTCTTC. This gives the protein CASRPNAGTNNEQFF. The full variable domain, with the rest looked up from reference TRBV7-9 and TRBJ2-1, is DTGVSQNPRHKITKRGQNVTFRCDPISEHNRLYWYRQTLGQGPEFLTYFQNEAQLEKSRLLSDRFSAERPKGSFSTLEIQRTEQGDSAMYLCASRPNAGTNNEQFFGPGTRLTVL.

This chain links TRBV10-3 with TRBJ1-1; 7 positions match TRBD1. The V gene end was trimmed by 6 bases and the J gene end by 0 bases; junction bases not matched to a gene: 7. Germline V gene lookup returns CDR1 ENHRY and CDR2 SYGVKD. The CDR3 sequence is 15 residues long. The CDR3, as DNA: TGTGCCATCAGGGAAACAGGGGTGATGAACACTGAAGCTTTCTTT. Translated: CAIRETGVMNTEAFF.

The V gene is TRBV21-1, the J gene TRBJ2-4; the table's D call, TRBD1, has no DNA check behind it. TRBV21-1 is a known pseudogene. The CDR3 covers 18 residues. For the CDR3, the DNA is TGTGCCAGCAGCACACGTACCGTCAGGGGGCTAGCCAAAAACATTCAGTACTTC. This sequence encodes CASSTRTVRGLAKNIQYF.

The V gene is TRBV6-5, the J gene TRBJ1-2; 7 positions agree with TRBD1. The V and J ends lost 5 bases and 5 bases, in that order; junction bases with no gene match: 8. The germline CDR1 and CDR2 sequences are MNHEY and SVGAGI. CDR3 size: 14 residues. The CDR3 coding sequence is TGTGCCAGCAGTCTGGTGGGCAGGGGGTATGGCTACACCTTC. Protein product: CASSLVGRGYGYTF.

CDR3 region: CASSPFSGVTDTQYF. For the CDR3, the DNA is TGTGCCAGCTCACCGTTTAGCGGGGTCACAGATACGCAGTATTTT. J is TRBJ2-3 and V is TRBV18, with 8 bases aligning to TRBD2. The CDR3 runs 15 residues. The trim removed 3 bases at V and 2 bases at J, leaving 4 bases unmatched. Germline V gene data show CDR1 as KGHSH and CDR2 as LQKENI.

On this clone: Different DNA sequences within this sample yield the same CDR3. V usage is TRBV6-5 and J usage is TRBJ1-2; the match to TRBD1 covers 10 bases. Germline V gene sequence: CDR1 MNHEY, CDR2 SVGAGI. V lost 6 bases to trimming and J lost 5 bases; unmatched junction nucleotides: 6. CDR3 length: 14 residues. CDR3 residues: CASRGQGGRYGYTF. The CDR3 coding sequence is TGTGCCAGCAGAGGACAGGGGGGGAGATATGGCTACACCTTC.

This chain uses TRBV25-1 with TRBJ1-6; no firm D call. CDR3 size: 14 residues. V was cut by 7 bases and J by 7 bases, with 14 bases left in between. CDR1 is MGHDK and CDR2 is SYGVNS in the germline V gene. The chain's CDR3 is CASKVGELNSPLHF. The CDR3 DNA is TGTGCCAGCAAAGTGGGAGAACTCAATTCACCCCTCCACTTT.

This clone has more than one count but fewer than ten. The genes are TRBV5-4 and TRBJ1-2; D might be TRBD1 (6 bases). The CDR3 extends over 12 amino acids. Per germline, CDR1 SGHNT and CDR2 YYREEE (reference sequence). Trimming took off 2 bases at V and 7 bases at J, with 9 bases between the two ends. CDR3 DNA sequence: TGTGCCAGCAGCTTAGACAGGACTGGCTACACCTTC. Translation: CASSLDRTGYTF.

The genes are TRBV18 and TRBJ2-2, with 12 bases matching TRBD2. From germline, CDR1 is KGHSH and CDR2 LQKENI. This CDR3 comprises 16 residues. Trimming at V came to 0 bases and at J to 6 bases, leaving 2 bases not matched to a gene. CDR3 region: CASSPPSSGRAGELFF. For the CDR3, the DNA is TGTGCCAGCTCACCACCGTCTAGCGGGAGGGCCGGGGAGCTGTTTTTT.

The chain couples TRBV9 to TRBJ1-5; 9 nucleotides line up with TRBD1. From germline, CDR1 is SGDLS and CDR2 YYNGEE. This CDR3 contains 14 residues. After removal of 0 bases from V and 5 bases from J, the junction contained 0 bases not matched to a gene. CDR3 DNA sequence: TGTGCCAGCAGCGTAGGGACAGGGGATCAGCCCCAGCATTTT. It translates to CASSVGTGDQPQHF. The full variable domain, in which reference TRBV9 and TRBJ1-5 provide the parts outside the CDR3, is DSGVTQTPKHLITATGQRVTLRCSPRSGDLSVYWYQQSLDQGLQFLIQYYNGEERAKGNILERFSAQQFPDLHSELNLSSLELGDSALYFCASSVGTGDQPQHFGDGTRLSIL.

This clone appeared once. The CDR3 DNA is TGTGCCAGCAGTGATAGGGACAGGGGAGTCGATGGCTACACCTTC. Translation gives CASSDRDRGVDGYTF. The chain is built from TRBV2 and TRBJ1-2; 10 bases map to TRBD1. CDR3 length equals 15 residues. The V gene's germline CDR1 is SNHLY and CDR2 FYNNEI. With 3 bases clipped from V and 6 bases from J, the junction kept 7 bases outside the gene matches. The entire variable domain, with the rest obtained from reference TRBV2 and TRBJ1-2, is as follows: EPEVTQTPSHQVTQMGQEVILRCVPISNHLYFYWYRQILGQKVEFLVSFYNNEISEKSEIFDDQFSVERPDGSNFTLKIRSTKLEDSAMYFCASSDRDRGVDGYTFGSGTRLTVV.

This clone appeared a few times. The rearrangement joins TRBV6-6 to TRBJ2-2, with D tentatively TRBD1 (7 bases). Germline values: CDR1 MNHNY, CDR2 SVGAGI (reference sequence). The CDR3 length is 13 residues. The V and J ends lost 10 bases and 4 bases respectively, with 13 bases between them. Written as DNA, the CDR3 is TGTGCCACAGGGGGGACCGTCACCGGGGAGCTGTTTTTT. This sequence encodes CATGGTVTGELFF.

This sequence joins TRBV19 and TRBJ2-7; tentatively, D is TRBD1 (5 bases). The V gene's germline CDR1 is LNHDA and CDR2 SQIVND (reference sequence). The CDR3 has 14 residues. V was clipped by 4 bases and J by 1 base, with 11 bases between them. Written as DNA, the CDR3 is TGTGCCAGTAGTACCACACAGGAGTCCTACGAGCAGTACTTC. Protein product: CASSTTQESYEQYF. Full variable domain (remainder filled in from reference TRBV19 and TRBJ2-7): DGGITQSPKYLFRKEGQNVTLSCEQNLNHDAMYWYRQDPGQGLRLIYYSQIVNDFQKGDIAEGYSVSREKKESFPLTVTSAQKNPTAFYLCASSTTQESYEQYFGPGTRLTVT.

The rearrangement joins TRBV7-2 to TRBJ2-7; TRBD2 matches 7 bases. This CDR3 has 13 residues. Germline CDR1 and CDR2: SGHTA and FQGNSA. V lost 5 bases to trimming and J lost 6 bases; unmatched junction nucleotides: 7. CDR3 in amino acids: CASSLQRESEQYF. CDR3 sequence (DNA): TGTGCCAGCAGCCTCCAGCGGGAAAGCGAGCAGTACTTC.

The chain is built from TRBV19 and TRBJ2-1, with D maybe TRBD2 (6 bases). The CDR3 runs to 15 residues. V shed 3 bases and J shed 0 bases, with 9 bases lying between them. The germline gives CDR1 LNHDA, CDR2 SQIVND (reference sequence). CDR3 region: CASSIGGYSYNEQFF. In DNA form, the CDR3 reads TGTGCCAGTAGTATTGGAGGGTACTCCTACAATGAGCAGTTCTTC. The complete variable domain, with remaining parts taken from reference TRBV19 and TRBJ2-1, reads DGGITQSPKYLFRKEGQNVTLSCEQNLNHDAMYWYRQDPGQGLRLIYYSQIVNDFQKGDIAEGYSVSREKKESFPLTVTSAQKNPTAFYLCASSIGGYSYNEQFFGPGTRLTVL.

This chain uses TRBV7-9 with TRBJ2-2; 7 bases are a match to TRBD1. The CDR3 extends over 15 amino acids. Germline CDR1 SEHNR, CDR2 FQNEAQ (reference sequence). Trimming took 5 bases from V and 1 from J; bases not matched to a gene: 4. CDR3 DNA sequence: TGTGCCAGCAGCGGGACAGAACAGAACACCGGGGAGCTGTTTTTT. Its translation is CASSGTEQNTGELFF. Based on the CDR3 plus reference TRBV7-9 and TRBJ2-2, the full variable domain is DTGVSQNPRHKITKRGQNVTFRCDPISEHNRLYWYRQTLGQGPEFLTYFQNEAQLEKSRLLSDRFSAERPKGSFSTLEIQRTEQGDSAMYLCASSGTEQNTGELFFGEGSRLTVL.

V and J are TRBV5-8 and TRBJ1-1, with 9 bases fitting TRBD1. With V trimmed by 1 base and J by 4 bases, 5 bases remained unmatched. Germline CDR1 and CDR2: SGHTS and YDEGEE. The CDR3 sequence is 15 residues long. The CDR3 region has the DNA TGTGCCAGCAGCTTGCTACAGGGGGCTCGCACTGAAGCTTTCTTT. Translating gives CASSLLQGARTEAFF. The whole variable domain, remainder taken from reference TRBV5-8 and TRBJ1-1, is EAGVTQSPTHLIKTRGQQATLRCSPISGHTSVYWYQQALGLGLQFLLWYDEGEERNRGNFPPRFSGRQFPNYSSELNVNALELEDSALYLCASSLLQGARTEAFFGQGTRLTVV.